Reported below is one TCR beta chain. PCR was performed using 60 Vbeta and 13 Jbeta primers. Assay used: immunoSEQ multiplex PCR; TCRdb lists only in-frame clones, some missing. The sample shows around 130,000 clones, roughly three quarters of them seen only once. The sample belongs to a study of cytomegalovirus exposure and HLA in healthy donors. In germline, CDR1 is SGHTA, CDR2 FQGTGA. CDR3 length equals 15 residues. V lost 1 base, J lost 7 bases, and 11 bases lay in between. The TCR was taken from a woman aged 55-69 years in good health and CMV-seronegative. Sample: PBMCs. The chain employs TRBV7-3 and TRBJ1-6, with D possibly TRBD1 on 5 matching bases. The CDR3 sequence: CASSLMTAENSPLHF. The DNA of the CDR3 is TGTGCCAGCAGCTTAATGACAGCCGAGAATTCACCCCTCCACTTT.